The 27 T cell receptor beta chains listed next were all sequenced from one sample in a study of identical twins (dated by TCRdb to about 2016). Receptor libraries were prepared by 5' RACE. For sequencing, an Illumina HiSeq 2000 was employed. Using fastp at Q25 and MiXCR, TCRdb reprocessed the public reads and kept productive beta chains. Each CDR3 protein gets just one entry, which takes the most common genes and DNA from the rows behind it. The sample contains approximately 1.8 million distinct CDR3 sequences, roughly a third of them found a single time. Of the sample, about 0.25% is held by the ten largest clones. Material for sequencing was cord blood. The receptors were gathered from a newborn girl in good health.

This chain joins TRBV29-1 and TRBJ2-1, with TRBD2 matching over 9 bases. The germline CDR1 and CDR2 sequences are SQVTM and ANQGSEA. J lost 1 base, V lost 5 bases, and 6 bases had no gene match. CDR3 size: 15 residues. Here the CDR3 reads CSVLKREESYNEQFF. The DNA of the CDR3 is TGCAGCGTTCTCAAGCGGGAGGAATCCTACAATGAGCAGTTCTTC.

The chain is built from TRBV7-2 and TRBJ2-3; 10 nucleotides agree with TRBD2. Looked up from germline, CDR1 is SGHTA and CDR2 is FQGNSA. CDR3 size: 15 residues. The ends lost 6 bases at V and 5 bases at J; junction bases unmatched: 8. CDR3 region: CASRGSGGAVDTQYF. Here the CDR3 DNA reads TGTGCCAGCAGAGGGAGCGGGGGGGCCGTAGATACGCAGTATTTT.

In its sample, this clonotype was seen a few times. The chain combines TRBV25-1 with TRBJ1-2, with D perhaps TRBD1 (6 bases). There are 14 residues in the CDR3. The V gene lost 2 bases and the J gene lost 4 bases, with 11 bases spanning the gap. Germline lookup yields CDR1 MGHDK and CDR2 SYGVNS. The CDR3 is CASSENREAYGYTF. CDR3 bases: TGTGCCAGCAGTGAAAACAGGGAAGCCTATGGCTACACCTTC.

The chain has TRBV6-2 or TRBV6-3 and TRBJ2-4; D unclear. The DNA end lines up better with TRBJ2-5; the J call may be wrong. The length of the CDR3 is 12 residues. CDR1 and CDR2 from the germline V gene are MNHEY and SVGEGT. The CDR3 DNA reads TGTGCCAGCAGTTACTGGCGAGAGACCCAGTACTTC. Amino acid sequence: CASSYWRETQYF.

Only a few counts were recorded for this clonotype. One end of the junction is discordant with germline, which a read error may explain. The J gene is TRBJ2-3, the V gene TRBV7-9; TRBD2 matches 12 bases. This CDR3 comprises 17 residues. Germline CDR1 and CDR2: SEHNR and FQNEAQ (reference sequence). This CDR3 reads CASSLNLAGGPGDTRYF. In DNA form, the CDR3 reads TGTGCCAGCAGCTTAAATCTAGCGGGGGGGCCGGGAGATACGCGGTATTTT.

The chain carries TRBV20-1 and TRBJ2-4, with no clear D. CDR3 length: 13 amino acids. The germline V gene has CDR1 DFQATT and CDR2 SNEGSKA (reference sequence). The germline V and J ends were trimmed by 6 bases and 6 bases, with 15 bases remaining between them. CDR3 protein: CSAPRPRVNIQYF. The CDR3 DNA follows: TGCAGTGCGCCCCGCCCACGCGTAAACATTCAGTACTTC.

There are many counts of this clonotype. The V and J genes are TRBV6-6 and TRBJ2-3; 7 positions agree with TRBD1. This CDR3 is built from 15 residues. V lost 2 bases, J lost 1 base, and 3 bases stayed unmatched. The germline CDR1 and CDR2 sequences are MNHNY and SVGAGI (reference sequence). The CDR3 nucleotides are TGTGCCAGCAGTTACGCCGGACAGGGCACAGATACGCAGTATTTT. Translated: CASSYAGQGTDTQYF.

The chain has TRBV5-1 and TRBJ2-3, with TRBD2 matching 15 bases. Germline V gene lookup returns CDR1 SGHRS and CDR2 YFSETQ. Trimming removed 3 bases from V and 4 bases from J; junction bases left unmatched: 9. The CDR3 runs 18 residues. CDR3 sequence (DNA): TGCGCCAGCAGCTCCGGACTAGCGGGGGGGCGGATCGCAGATACGCAGTATTTT. Translated: CASSSGLAGGRIADTQYF.

This clonotype has more than one count but fewer than ten. This chain connects TRBV20-1 to TRBJ1-5; TRBD1 matches 7 bases. V trimming: 7 bases; J trimming: 5 bases; junction bases outside the gene matches: 11. Germline-derived CDR1 and CDR2 are DFQATT and SNEGSKA (reference sequence). The CDR3 sequence is 14 residues long. CDR3 bases: TGCAGTGTTACACCGTGGGACAGCTATCAGCCCCAGCATTTT. Translation gives CSVTPWDSYQPQHF.

The CDR3 DNA sequence: TGTGCCAGCAGTTTAGATAGGGCCGAAAAACTGTTTTTT. The encoded protein is CASSLDRAEKLFF. V and J are TRBV12-3 or TRBV12-4 and TRBJ1-4; D is unresolved. Trimming took off 1 base at V and 8 bases at J, with 8 bases between the two ends. This CDR3 spans 13 amino acids.

The rearrangement uses TRBV20-1 and TRBJ2-1, with a possible D match to TRBD2 (7 bases). The germline gives CDR1 DFQATT, CDR2 SNEGSKA (reference sequence). This CDR3 comprises 14 residues. Deletions cut 5 bases from V and 4 bases from J, with 15 bases between. CDR3 in amino acids: CSADEGEGYNEQFF. The DNA for the CDR3 is TGCAGTGCTGACGAGGGGGAGGGGTACAATGAGCAGTTCTTC.

Points on this clonotype: An end of the junction differs from the germline gene, which may be a read error. This chain joins TRBV27 and TRBJ1-5, with TRBD1 matching 7 bases. The germline V gene has CDR1 MNHEY and CDR2 SMNVEV (reference sequence). The CDR3 length is 14 residues. The CDR3 region is CASSLRGGNQPRHF. CDR3 nucleotides: TGTGCCAGCAGCCTCAGGGGGGGGAATCAGCCCCGGCATTTT.

This chain links TRBV18 with TRBJ2-1, with D uncertain. This CDR3 comprises 14 residues. V shed 2 bases and J shed 13 bases, with 18 bases lying between them. The germline V gene encodes CDR1 KGHSH and CDR2 LQKENI. This CDR3 reads CASSPLGFQETQFF. CDR3 DNA: TGTGCCAGCTCACCATTGGGATTCCAAGAGACCCAGTTCTTC.

This rearrangement joins TRBV20-1 to TRBJ2-7; the D is unclear. V was cut by 0 bases and J by 12 bases, with 12 bases left in between. This CDR3 is 11 amino acids long. CDR1 and CDR2 (germline): DFQATT, SNEGSKA (reference sequence). CDR3 in amino acids: CSARDLGYRYF. Here the CDR3 DNA reads TGCAGTGCTAGAGATCTGGGGTATCGGTACTTC.

The genes are TRBV9 and TRBJ2-7, with 8 positions matching TRBD2. Trimming cost V 4 bases and J 0 bases; bases outside gene matches: 18. Germline CDR1 is SGDLS and CDR2 is YYNGEE. CDR3 size: 19 residues. The CDR3 DNA follows: TGTGCCAGCAGCCCCCGGGGGGGGAAACCTAGCGGCGCCTCCTACGAGCAGTACTTC. This codes for CASSPRGGKPSGASYEQYF.

This clonotype was detected only once. The chain recombines TRBV20-1 with TRBJ2-5, with TRBD1 matching over 9 bases. TRBJ2-7 matches the DNA end more closely, so the J call is doubtful. The CDR3 has 14 residues. The germline V gene has CDR1 DFQATT and CDR2 SNEGSKA (reference sequence). The CDR3 protein is CSACDRGSIYEQYF. The DNA of the CDR3 is TGCAGTGCTTGCGACAGGGGGTCCATCTACGAGCAGTACTTC.

The V gene is TRBV7-9, the J gene TRBJ2-4; 8 nucleotides align to TRBD2. The DNA end lines up better with TRBJ2-7; the J call may be wrong. The germline V gene has CDR1 SEHNR and CDR2 FQNEAQ (reference sequence). CDR3 length: 15 amino acids. CDR3 nucleotide sequence: TGTGCCAGCAGCTTAGAGGGAGCGGGAGCCCACGAGCAGTACTTC. Encoded protein: CASSLEGAGAHEQYF.

The rearrangement links TRBV27 to TRBJ2-4; tentative D call: TRBD1 (6 bases). Trimming left V 4 bases short and J 6 bases short, with 16 bases between. Germline-derived CDR1 and CDR2 are MNHEY and SMNVEV (reference sequence). CDR3 size: 15 residues. CDR3 nucleotides: TGTGCCAGCAGTTCCTCAGGGACACACGGAAACATTCAGTACTTC. This encodes CASSSSGTHGNIQYF.

This chain connects TRBV20-1 to TRBJ2-5; the match to TRBD1 covers 7 bases. The V and J ends lost 1 base and 11 bases, in that order; junction bases with no gene match: 22. Germline lookup yields CDR1 DFQATT and CDR2 SNEGSKA (reference sequence). The CDR3 loop spans 17 amino acids. CDR3 bases: TGCAGTGCTAGAGCTCTGAGAAAGACAGGGAGCGATAGGGAGCAGTACTTC. Translating it yields CSARALRKTGSDREQYF.

This clonotype appeared many times. The chain employs TRBV4-2 and TRBJ2-7; D gene ambiguous. CDR1 LGHNA and CDR2 YNFKEQ come from the germline V gene. CDR3 length: 13 residues. The ends were cut back, 0 bases at V and 0 bases at J, with 3 bases in the middle. The CDR3 nucleotides read TGTGCCAGCAGCCAAGATCGCTCCTACGAGCAGTACTTC. Protein sequence: CASSQDRSYEQYF.

Note on this clonotype: One junction end disagrees with the germline gene, perhaps due to a read error. The rearrangement joins TRBV11-2 to TRBJ2-1, with 12 bases matching TRBD1. CDR3 length: 17 amino acids. CDR1 and CDR2 (germline): SGHAT, FQNNGV. The CDR3 nucleotides are TGTGCCAGCAACTTACACCCGTGGGGACAGGGGGCAAATGAGCAGTTCTTC. Amino acids: CASNLHPWGQGANEQFF.

Only a few counts were recorded for this clonotype. This rearrangement joins TRBV6-1 to TRBJ2-1; possibly TRBD2 for D (5 bases). Germline lookup yields CDR1 MNHNS and CDR2 SASEGT. The V gene lost 6 bases and the J gene lost 0 bases, with 12 bases spanning the gap. CDR3 length: 15 amino acids. CDR3 DNA sequence: TGTGCCAGCAGCATTAGCGTGAGCTCCTACAATGAGCAGTTCTTC. Residues: CASSISVSSYNEQFF.

V is TRBV9 and J is TRBJ2-5; D possibly corresponds to TRBD2 (5 bases). Per the germline V gene, CDR1 is SGDLS and CDR2 is YYNGEE. The CDR3 covers 14 residues. The V gene lost 0 bases and the J gene lost 2 bases, with 8 bases spanning the gap. Written as DNA, the CDR3 is TGTGCCAGCAGCGTAGGAGCGGAACAAGAGACCCAGTACTTC. This encodes CASSVGAEQETQYF.

This chain links TRBV29-1 with TRBJ1-1, with TRBD1 matching 8 bases. Germline values: CDR1 SQVTM, CDR2 ANQGSEA. This CDR3 spans 15 amino acids. V lost 5 bases to trimming and J lost 5 bases; unmatched junction nucleotides: 13. The CDR3: CSVKPGQVKGTEAFF. CDR3 nucleotide sequence: TGCAGCGTTAAACCGGGACAGGTAAAGGGGACTGAAGCTTTCTTT.

CDR3 nucleotide sequence: TGTGCCAGCAGTGAAGGGGTGGCTAGACTTTACAATGAGCAGTTCTTC. Residues: CASSEGVARLYNEQFF. The chain uses TRBV2 and TRBJ2-1, with unresolved D. The CDR3 covers 16 residues. CDR1 and CDR2 (germline): SNHLY, FYNNEI. Trimming took off 1 base at V and 4 bases at J, with 14 bases between the two ends.

This clonotype has just a few counts. The rearrangement joins TRBV14 to TRBJ2-7; D is unresolved. V lost 0 bases and J lost 2, with 23 bases in between. CDR1 is SGHDN, CDR2 FVKESK, per germline. The CDR3 has 19 amino acids. The CDR3 loop reads CASSQESYLGAETPYEQYF. CDR3 sequence (DNA): TGTGCCAGCAGCCAAGAATCCTACTTGGGTGCGGAAACTCCCTACGAGCAGTACTTC.

To note about this clonotype: Since a much larger clone is just one base distant, this may be a read error. The chain employs TRBV4-2 and TRBJ2-1; 9 bases map to TRBD2. The CDR3 loop spans 15 amino acids. Germline CDR1 LGHNA, CDR2 YNFKEQ. Here the CDR3 reads CAGSAGTSLYNEQFF. As DNA, the CDR3 is TGTGCCGGCAGCGCCGGGACTAGCCTTTACAATGAGCAGTTCTTC.